This T cell receptor (beta chain) is from a study of molecular identifiers for immune sequencing clone quantification. With 4 bases clipped from V and 4 bases from J, the junction kept 9 bases outside the gene matches. The CDR3 extends over 16 amino acids. Germline V gene sequence: CDR1 SGDLS, CDR2 YYNGEE. This clonotype was found many times. A single record per CDR3 protein comes from TCRdb applying MiXCR to the PCR reads. The sample lists roughly 300,000 distinct CDR3 sequences; 24% were seen once. For naive CD8 T cells, sorting used the CD8+CD4-CCR7+CD45RA+ phenotype. What was sequenced was naive CD8+ T cells from blood, with Jurkat cell RNA spiked in. Subset described: FACS-sorted CD8+CD4-CCR7+CD45RA+ naive T cells. This sequence originates from a human donor in good health. Some libraries in this study had Jurkat cell RNA spiked in. The chain employs TRBV9 and TRBJ1-1, with 11 bases identical to TRBD1. The CDR3 DNA is TGTGCCAGCAGCACCAGGACAGGGGGCTCGAGCACTGAAGCTTTCTTT. Encoded protein: CASSTRTGGSSTEAFF.